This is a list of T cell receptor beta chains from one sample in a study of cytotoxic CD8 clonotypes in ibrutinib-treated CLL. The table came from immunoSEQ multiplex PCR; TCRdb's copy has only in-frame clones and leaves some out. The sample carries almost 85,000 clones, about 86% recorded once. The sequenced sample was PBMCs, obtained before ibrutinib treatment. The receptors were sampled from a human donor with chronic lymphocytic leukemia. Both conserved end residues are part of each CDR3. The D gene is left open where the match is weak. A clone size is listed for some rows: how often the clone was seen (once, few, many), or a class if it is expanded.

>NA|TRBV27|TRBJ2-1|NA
CASSDHREQFF
TGTGCCAGCAGTGACCACCGAGAGCAGTTCTTC
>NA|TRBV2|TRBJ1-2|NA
CASSIRPRGVYGYTF
TGTGCCAGCAGTATCCGACCCCGCGGCGTCTATGGCTACACCTTC
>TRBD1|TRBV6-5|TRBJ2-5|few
CASSPIQGAMETQYF
TGTGCCAGCAGCCCTATACAGGGGGCAATGGAGACCCAGTACTTC
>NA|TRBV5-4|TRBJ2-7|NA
CASSIGFQQGQRGQYF
TGTGCCAGCAGCATAGGATTTCAACAGGGCCAGCGGGGGCAGTACTTC
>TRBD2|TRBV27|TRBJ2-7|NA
CASSAAGGEQYF
TGTGCCAGCAGTGCAGCGGGAGGCGAGCAGTACTTC
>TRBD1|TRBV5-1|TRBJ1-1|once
CASSLQGFDTEAFF
TGCGCCAGCAGCTTACAGGGGTTTGACACTGAAGCTTTCTTT
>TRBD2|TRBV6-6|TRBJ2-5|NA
CASSHMILAAQETQYF
TGTGCCAGCAGTCATATGATACTAGCGGCCCAAGAGACCCAGTACTTC
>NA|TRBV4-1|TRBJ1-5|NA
CASQLGPGNQPQHF
TGCGCGAGCCAACTAGGCCCGGGCAATCAGCCCCAGCATTTT
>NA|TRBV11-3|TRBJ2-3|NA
CASSLFTPADTQYF
TGTGCCAGCAGCTTATTTACCCCCGCAGATACGCAGTATTTT
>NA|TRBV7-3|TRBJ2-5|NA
CASSLIASAETQYF
TGTGCCAGCAGCTTAATAGCTAGCGCGGAGACCCAGTACTTC
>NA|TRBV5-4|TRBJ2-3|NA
CASRPKGDSSTDTQYF
TGTGCCAGCAGACCTAAGGGAGACAGCAGCACAGATACGCAGTATTTT
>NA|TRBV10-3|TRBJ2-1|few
CAIGAESSYNEQFF
TGTGCCATCGGGGCAGAGAGCTCCTACAATGAGCAGTTCTTC
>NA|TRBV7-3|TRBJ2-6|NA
CASSLQGGPYSGANVLTF
TGTGCCAGCAGCTTGCAGGGAGGTCCCTACTCTGGGGCCAACGTCCTGACTTTC
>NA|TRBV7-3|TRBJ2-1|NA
CASSLGRVSNEQFF
TGTGCCAGCAGCTTAGGTCGGGTTAGCAATGAGCAGTTCTTC
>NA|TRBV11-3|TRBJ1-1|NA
CASSARGGTKREAFF
TGTGCCAGCAGCGCCCGAGGGGGGACCAAAAGAGAAGCTTTCTTT
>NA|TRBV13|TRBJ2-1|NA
CASSPTNGNEQFF
TGTGCCAGCAGCCCGACGAATGGCAATGAGCAGTTCTTC
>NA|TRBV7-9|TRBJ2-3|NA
CASSLSSYTQYF
TGTGCCAGCAGCTTAAGCAGCTACACGCAGTATTTT
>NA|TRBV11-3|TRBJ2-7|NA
CASSLGRGAGEQYF
TGTGCCAGCAGCTTAGGTAGAGGGGCAGGCGAGCAGTACTTC
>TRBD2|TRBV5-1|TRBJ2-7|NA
CASSSQELAGEQYF
TGCGCCAGCAGCTCTCAGGAACTAGCGGGAGAACAGTACTTC
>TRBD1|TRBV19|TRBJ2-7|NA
CASSTTGGSSYEQYF
TGTGCCAGTAGTACCACAGGGGGGAGCTCCTACGAGCAGTACTTC
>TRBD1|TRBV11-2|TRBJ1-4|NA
CASSLTGSNEKLFF
TGTGCCAGCAGCCTGACAGGGAGTAATGAAAAACTGTTTTTT
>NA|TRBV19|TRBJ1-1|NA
CASIPWGTTNTEAFF
TGTGCCAGTATCCCGTGGGGGACAACGAACACTGAAGCTTTCTTT
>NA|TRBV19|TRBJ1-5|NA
CASRGSRYVGQPQHF
TGTGCCAGTAGAGGTTCACGGTATGTGGGTCAGCCCCAGCATTTT
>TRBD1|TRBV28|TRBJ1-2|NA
CASSPGQGWDGYTF
TGTGCCAGCAGCCCCGGACAGGGATGGGATGGCTACACCTTC
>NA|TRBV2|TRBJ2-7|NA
CASSGRLITSSYEQYF
TGTGCCAGCAGTGGACGGCTGATTACTAGCTCCTACGAGCAGTACTTC
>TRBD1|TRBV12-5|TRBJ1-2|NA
CASGPGQAAGGYTF
TGTGCTAGTGGTCCAGGACAGGCCGCGGGTGGCTACACCTTC
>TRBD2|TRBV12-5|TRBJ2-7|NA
CASGLVTGGRIPRVWEQYF
TGTGCTAGTGGTTTGGTAACGGGAGGGCGGATTCCCCGGGTTTGGGAGCAGTACTTC
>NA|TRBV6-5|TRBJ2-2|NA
CASSSGFTGELFF
TGTGCCAGCAGTTCCGGATTCACCGGGGAGCTGTTTTTT
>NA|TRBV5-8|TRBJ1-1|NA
CASSLPGRSREAFF
TGTGCCAGCAGCCTCCCGGGACGGAGTCGAGAAGCTTTCTTT
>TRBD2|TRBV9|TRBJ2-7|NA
CASSAGLAGGLYEQYF
TGTGCCAGCAGCGCCGGACTAGCGGGAGGCCTGTACGAGCAGTACTTC
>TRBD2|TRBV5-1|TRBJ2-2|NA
CASSAGLAPVSNTGELFF
TGCGCCAGCAGCGCTGGACTAGCCCCGGTTTCGAACACCGGGGAGCTGTTTTTT
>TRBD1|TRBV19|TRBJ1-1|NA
CASRLLGQVRAFF
TGTGCCAGTAGACTACTCGGACAGGTTCGTGCTTTCTTT
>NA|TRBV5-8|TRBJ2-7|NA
CASSLGVLWGAPLYEQYF
TGTGCCAGCAGCTTGGGTGTCTTGTGGGGGGCTCCCCTCTACGAGCAGTACTTC
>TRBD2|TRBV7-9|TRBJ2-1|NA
CASSLLSLTSGSWYNEQFF
TGTGCCAGCAGCTTGTTGTCTCTGACTAGCGGGAGTTGGTACAATGAGCAGTTCTTC
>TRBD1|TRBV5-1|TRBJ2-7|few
CASSLEDRAHEQYF
TGCGCCAGCAGCTTGGAGGACAGGGCCCACGAGCAGTACTTC